The 22 T cell receptor beta chains reported below all come from one sample, sequenced in a study of identical twins. TCRdb re-derived calls from the 5' RACE reads in MiXCR, one entry per CDR3 protein. Seen here are roughly 1.6 million distinct CDR3 sequences, less than 40% observed once, and the top ten hold 0.25% to 0.3%. Sample: cord blood. The source of these receptors is a newborn girl in good health.

This chain connects TRBV5-5 to TRBJ2-4, with unresolved D. The tail of the sequence fits TRBJ2-5 better, so the J call may be wrong. Germline-derived CDR1 and CDR2 are SGHKS and YYEKEE (reference sequence). The CDR3 spans 14 residues. CDR3 nucleotide sequence: TGTGCCAGCAGCTTAAACCTGTTTAGTGAGACCCAGTACTTC. Amino acid sequence: CASSLNLFSETQYF.

This chain links TRBV2 with TRBJ1-6; TRBD1 might be the D (5 bases). The CDR3 extends over 16 amino acids. Germline lookup yields CDR1 SNHLY and CDR2 FYNNEI. V lost 4 bases and J lost 8, with 18 bases in between. CDR3 in amino acids: CASSVSSGTVYSPLHF. DNA of the CDR3: TGTGCCAGCAGTGTCTCCTCCGGGACCGTTTATTCACCCCTCCACTTT. Full variable domain (missing parts from reference TRBV2 and TRBJ1-6): EPEVTQTPSHQVTQMGQEVILRCVPISNHLYFYWYRQILGQKVEFLVSFYNNEISEKSEIFDDQFSVERPDGSNFTLKIRSTKLEDSAMYFCASSVSSGTVYSPLHFGNGTRLTVT.

V gene TRBV6-6 combines with J gene TRBJ1-5, with D possibly being TRBD1 (6 bases). Germline CDR1 reads MNHNY; CDR2 reads SVGAGI (reference sequence). Trimming cost V 4 bases and J 1 base, with 11 bases left between them. This CDR3 contains 15 residues. The CDR3 bases are TGTGCCAGCAGTTGGTCCAGGGGAAGCAATCAGCCCCAGCATTTT. It translates to CASSWSRGSNQPQHF.

The chain joins TRBV3-1 to TRBJ2-3, with D perhaps TRBD2 (6 bases). Germline V gene sequence: CDR1 LGHDT, CDR2 YNNKEL (reference sequence). The CDR3 is 15 amino acids. V was trimmed by 2 bases and J by 0 bases, leaving 9 bases between them. CDR3 bases: TGTGCCAGCAGCCAAAGGAGCGGGAGCACAGATACGCAGTATTTT. Its protein product is CASSQRSGSTDTQYF.

The rearrangement uses TRBV20-1 and TRBJ1-1; no firm D call. Germline CDR1 and CDR2: DFQATT and SNEGSKA (reference sequence). CDR3 size: 14 residues. V was pared by 5 bases and J by 1 base, with 14 bases between. CDR3 protein: CSARRNSGNTEAFF. As DNA, the CDR3 is TGCAGTGCTCGCCGGAACAGTGGGAACACTGAAGCTTTCTTT.

This clonotype was seen more than once but under ten times. V usage is TRBV12-3 or TRBV12-4 and J usage is TRBJ2-3, with TRBD2 matching over 10 bases. V gave up 6 bases and J gave up 2 bases; unmatched junction bases: 5. The CDR3 contains 15 residues. CDR3 in amino acids: CASRRTSGVTDTQYF. The CDR3 DNA sequence: TGTGCCAGCAGGAGGACTAGCGGTGTCACAGATACGCAGTATTTT.

This clonotype was counted between two and nine times. This rearrangement joins TRBV6-5 to TRBJ2-5; 9 positions agree with TRBD1. TRBJ2-7 explains the end of the DNA better; the J call may be wrong. The CDR3 has 14 residues. Per germline, CDR1 MNHEY and CDR2 SVGAGI. CDR3 sequence: CASSYATGGSEQYF. The CDR3 region has the DNA TGTGCCAGCAGTTACGCGACAGGGGGGAGCGAGCAGTACTTC.

V is TRBV29-1 and J is TRBJ1-2; possibly TRBD1 for D (5 bases). Germline assignment: CDR1 SQVTM and CDR2 ANQGSEA. This CDR3 is built from 12 residues. V was pared by 7 bases and J by 8 bases, with 17 bases between. The CDR3 is CSASATGLGYTF. The CDR3 DNA follows: TGCAGCGCCTCGGCTACAGGTTTGGGCTACACCTTC.

This clonotype showed up just a few times. The chain employs TRBV3-1 and TRBJ2-1, with a possible D match to TRBD2 (5 bases). Deletions cut 4 bases from V and 7 bases from J, with 14 bases between. The CDR3 is 14 residues long. Germline-derived CDR1 and CDR2 are LGHDT and YNNKEL (reference sequence). The CDR3 spells CASSPAPSGNEQFF. DNA for the CDR3: TGTGCCAGCAGCCCCGCCCCGTCGGGGAATGAGCAGTTCTTC.

This clonotype turned up a few times. This rearrangement joins TRBV6-1 to TRBJ1-1; D unclear. Between the trimmed V and J ends, which lost 2 bases and 3 bases, there was a span of 10 bases. Germline V gene data show CDR1 as MNHNS and CDR2 as SASEGT. This CDR3 contains 14 residues. The CDR3 nucleotides read TGTGCCAGCAGTGAAATTCCGGGCTACACTGAAGCTTTCTTT. Its protein product is CASSEIPGYTEAFF.

The chain carries TRBV21-1 and TRBJ1-2; the DNA was not compared with TRBD1, the D call given in the table. TRBV21-1 is a pseudogene locus. The CDR3 has 15 residues. CDR3 protein: CASSKKRDRVYGYTF. The CDR3 DNA reads as TGTGCCAGCAGCAAAAAAAGGGACAGGGTCTATGGCTACACCTTC.

CDR3 in DNA: TGCGCCAGCAGCTTGAAGCAGGGGGGTCCCTACGAGCAGTACTTC. Translation gives CASSLKQGGPYEQYF. The rearrangement joins TRBV5-1 to TRBJ2-7; D is perhaps TRBD1 (7 bases). Germline loops: CDR1 SGHRS, CDR2 YFSETQ. V was trimmed by 1 base and J by 2 bases, leaving 13 bases between them. The CDR3 runs 15 residues.

The CDR3 DNA reads as TGCGCCAGCAGCTTGGACGGGGCTGGCACTGAAGCTTTCTTT. As protein: CASSLDGAGTEAFF. V and J are TRBV5-1 and TRBJ1-1; possibly TRBD1 for D (5 bases). V lost 0 bases and J lost 4, with 10 bases in between. Germline CDR1 is SGHRS and CDR2 is YFSETQ. The CDR3 length is 14 residues.

This clonotype was seen more than once but under ten times. The V gene is TRBV10-3, the J gene TRBJ2-6; no clear D. V was shortened by 6 bases and J by 0 bases, with 9 bases between the two germline ends. CDR1 ENHRY and CDR2 SYGVKD come from the germline V gene. CDR3 length equals 15 residues. DNA for the CDR3: TGTGCCATCAGCACTGACAACTCTGGGGCCAACGTCCTGACTTTC. As protein: CAISTDNSGANVLTF.

This clonotype has ten or more counts. The gene calls are TRBV12-3 or TRBV12-4 and TRBJ2-5, with unresolved D. Between the trimmed V and J ends, which lost 0 bases and 8 bases, there was a span of 16 bases. The CDR3 is 15 residues long. The CDR3 is CASSLALGPLVTQYF. CDR3 nucleotides: TGTGCCAGCAGTTTAGCTCTAGGGCCCTTAGTAACCCAGTACTTC.

The chain uses TRBV5-1 and TRBJ1-1; TRBD1 agrees at 10 bases. V dropped 1 base and J dropped 5; count of bases not matched to a gene: 5. The germline V gene encodes CDR1 SGHRS and CDR2 YFSETQ. The CDR3 covers 15 residues. The CDR3 protein is CASSLWDRGRTEAFF. CDR3 sequence (DNA): TGCGCCAGCAGCTTGTGGGACAGGGGAAGGACTGAAGCTTTCTTT.

This clonotype was seen once. V usage is TRBV18 and J usage is TRBJ2-5; 9 nucleotides match TRBD1. The closer fit of TRBJ2-7 to the DNA end suggests the J call may be wrong. Per the germline V gene, CDR1 is KGHSH and CDR2 is LQKENI. There are 16 residues in the CDR3. As DNA, the CDR3 is TGTGCCAGCTCACCGCTCAGGGCACAGGGGGCCAACGAGCAGTACTTC. It specifies CASSPLRAQGANEQYF.

This clonotype appeared a single time. A clone one base away is much larger, so this may be a read error. J is TRBJ2-6 and V is TRBV2; D not certain. Germline CDR1 and CDR2: SNHLY and FYNNEI. This CDR3 has 15 amino acids. CDR3 residues: CAGSESLAGANVLTF. The CDR3 nucleotides are TGTGCCGGCAGTGAAAGTTTGGCTGGGGCCAACGTCCTGACTTTC.

This clonotype was observed a few times. This chain connects TRBV6-6 to TRBJ1-1; unclear D gene. The ends were cut back, 1 base at V and 10 bases at J, with 10 bases in the middle. Germline loops: CDR1 MNHNY, CDR2 SVGAGI (reference sequence). CDR3 length equals 12 residues. In DNA, the CDR3 is TGTGCCAGCAGTTACTTAGGTCATGCAGCTTTCTTT. Translation: CASSYLGHAAFF.

This CDR3 reads CASSYPGQRADTQYF. The CDR3 DNA reads as TGTGCCAGCAGTTACCCGGGACAGCGGGCAGATACGCAGTATTTT. The chain combines TRBV6-6 with TRBJ2-3; D perhaps matches TRBD1 (7 bases). The germline gives CDR1 MNHNY, CDR2 SVGAGI (reference sequence). V lost 2 bases, J lost 4 bases, and 13 bases lay in between. This CDR3 is built from 15 residues.

This clonotype was observed many times. The V gene is TRBV29-1, the J gene TRBJ1-5; D unresolved. The CDR3 has 12 residues. The V and J ends lost 6 bases and 1 base respectively, with 7 bases between them. Germline CDR1 reads SQVTM; CDR2 reads ANQGSEA. For the CDR3, the DNA is TGCAGCGTCCAAGGGAGCAATCAGCCCCAGCATTTT. Translated, it gives CSVQGSNQPQHF.

This chain links TRBV5-6 with TRBJ2-1; 11 bases map to TRBD2. Trimming cost V 0 bases and J 4 bases; bases outside gene matches: 12. Germline V gene lookup returns CDR1 SGHDT and CDR2 YYEEEE. This CDR3 region has 19 residues. The CDR3 region has the DNA TGTGCCAGCAGCTTGGGTAGCGGGAGGGCCCATCCCTTTTACAATGAGCAGTTCTTC. Its protein product is CASSLGSGRAHPFYNEQFF.